Presented here are 21 T cell receptor beta chains from one specimen sequenced in a study of OX40 agonist ivuxolimab in advanced cancers. The assay was immunoSEQ multiplex PCR, and TCRdb's table has in-frame clones only and misses some. Of more than 45,000 clones in the sample, under 95% were seen once. The sequences come from CD4+ or CD8+ T cells sorted from blood, collected in a trial of the OX40 agonist ivuxolimab. The origin of the receptors is an adult with an advanced solid tumor such as melanoma, head and neck, liver or kidney cancer.

This chain uses TRBV7-6 with TRBJ2-1; D gene unclear. This CDR3 has 15 residues. Looked up from germline, CDR1 is SGHVS and CDR2 is FNYEAQ. V was cut by 6 bases and J by 1 base, with 13 bases left in between. The chain's CDR3 is CASSRQAKSYNEQFF. CDR3 coding DNA: TGTGCCAGCAGTCGTCAAGCTAAATCCTACAATGAGCAGTTCTTC.

This chain connects TRBV7-9 to TRBJ1-1, with D possibly being TRBD1 (5 bases). CDR1 and CDR2 from the germline V gene are SEHNR and FQNEAQ (reference sequence). The CDR3 totals 18 residues. V gave up 2 bases and J gave up 3 bases, with 22 bases separating them. The CDR3 region is CASSLPGSRTSSDTEAFF. CDR3 sequence (DNA): TGTGCCAGCAGCTTACCAGGGTCGCGGACGTCTTCGGACACTGAAGCTTTCTTT.

The V call is TRBV11-2, the J call TRBJ1-1, with TRBD1 as a possible D gene (6 bases). Per germline, CDR1 SGHAT and CDR2 FQNNGV. Trimming left V 1 base short and J 11 bases short, with 17 bases between. The CDR3 is 14 amino acids. CDR3 sequence: CASSLVPPGHSAFF. CDR3 bases: TGTGCCAGCAGCTTAGTTCCCCCGGGACACTCGGCTTTCTTT.

As DNA, the CDR3 is TGTGCCAGCGGAATCAGGGGCACTGAAGCTTTCTTT. It codes for CASGIRGTEAFF. The V and J genes are TRBV11-1 and TRBJ1-1; perhaps TRBD1 as D (6 bases). The CDR3 is 12 residues long. CDR1 is SGHAT, CDR2 FQDESV, per germline (reference sequence). With 8 bases removed from V and 4 bases from J, the gap between germline ends came to 11 bases.

This clone was counted between two and nine times. The rearrangement joins TRBV28 to TRBJ2-3; D call uncertain. From germline, CDR1 is MDHEN and CDR2 SYDVKM. V shed 9 bases and J shed 0 bases, with 4 bases lying between them. The CDR3 totals 11 residues. For the CDR3, the DNA is TGTGCCAGTAAAAGCACAGATACGCAGTATTTT. It yields the protein CASKSTDTQYF.

In DNA form, the CDR3 reads TGCGCCAGCAGCCAAGGACCGGGACAGGGACAATATACGCAGTATTTT. This sequence encodes CASSQGPGQGQYTQYF. V and J are TRBV4-1 and TRBJ2-3; 9 bases line up with TRBD1. Germline V gene lookup returns CDR1 MGHRA and CDR2 YSYEKL. The CDR3 runs to 16 residues. Unmatched junction bases numbered 9, after V lost 1 base and J lost 7 bases.

V usage is TRBV27 and J usage is TRBJ1-1; no clear D. V lost 2 bases and J 1 base, leaving 5 bases between the germline ends. The CDR3 has 13 amino acids. Germline V lookup: CDR1 MNHEY, CDR2 SMNVEV (reference sequence). CDR3 in amino acids: CASSLRENTEAFF. The DNA of the CDR3 is TGTGCCAGCAGTTTAAGGGAGAACACTGAAGCTTTCTTT.

The V call is TRBV4-1, the J call TRBJ1-1; TRBD1 aligns across 10 bases. Trimming removed 11 bases from V and 3 bases from J; junction bases left unmatched: 3. Germline V CDR1 and CDR2: MGHRA, YSYEKL. The CDR3 has 12 amino acids. The CDR3 DNA reads TGCGCCGTCGGACAGGGGGACACTGAAGCTTTCTTT. As protein: CAVGQGDTEAFF.

This chain uses TRBV9 with TRBJ1-2; 8 bases are shared with TRBD1. Germline lookup yields CDR1 SGDLS and CDR2 YYNGEE. Germline trimming cut 2 bases from V and 4 bases from J; bases unmatched to any gene: 7. This CDR3 is 15 amino acids long. CDR3 sequence: CASSVDRGFAYGYTF. The CDR3 nucleotides are TGTGCCAGCAGCGTCGACAGGGGATTCGCCTATGGCTACACCTTC.

The CDR3 spells CASSMGGYRGEQYF. In DNA form, the CDR3 reads TGTGCCAGTAGTATGGGTGGATACCGTGGCGAGCAGTACTTC. The genes are TRBV19 and TRBJ2-7; no definite D call. Germline CDR1 and CDR2: LNHDA and SQIVND (reference sequence). This CDR3 spans 14 amino acids. Trimming cost V 3 bases and J 6 bases, with 15 bases left between them.

The CDR3 region has the DNA TGTGCCATCAGTGATTTAGCGGAAAACACAGATACGCAGTATTTT. Protein: CAISDLAENTDTQYF. This chain joins TRBV10-3 and TRBJ2-3; D perhaps matches TRBD2 (6 bases). Trimming removed 3 bases at V and 2 bases at J, with 12 bases between. The CDR3 spans 15 residues. CDR1 and CDR2 (germline): ENHRY, SYGVKD.

The rearrangement joins TRBV27 to TRBJ1-4, with 10 positions matching TRBD1. Germline values: CDR1 MNHEY, CDR2 SMNVEV (reference sequence). With 7 bases clipped from V and 6 bases from J, the junction kept 11 bases outside the gene matches. The CDR3 is made up of 16 amino acids. CDR3 protein: CASTLLPGQGYEKLFF. Written as DNA, the CDR3 is TGTGCCAGCACCCTCCTACCGGGACAGGGGTATGAAAAACTGTTTTTT. Full variable domain (rest looked up from reference TRBV27 and TRBJ1-4): EAQVTQNPRYLITVTGKKLTVTCSQNMNHEYMSWYRQDPGLGLRQIYYSMNVEVTDKGDVPEGYKVSRKEKRNFPLILESPSPNQTSLYFCASTLLPGQGYEKLFFGSGTQLSVL.

V and J are TRBV2 and TRBJ2-7; 8 positions match TRBD1. The trim removed 5 bases at V and 5 bases at J, leaving 14 bases unmatched. The germline gives CDR1 SNHLY, CDR2 FYNNEI. There are 16 residues in the CDR3. In DNA, the CDR3 is TGTGCCAGCAGTACATCTTCAGGGGGCATCTATGACGAGCAGTACTTC. This codes for CASSTSSGGIYDEQYF.

This chain connects TRBV19 to TRBJ2-1; perhaps TRBD2 as D (5 bases). The V and J ends lost 5 bases and 0 bases respectively, with 14 bases between them. Germline loops: CDR1 LNHDA, CDR2 SQIVND (reference sequence). The CDR3 extends over 16 amino acids. This CDR3 reads CASSLDFGSSYNEQFF. The DNA of the CDR3 is TGTGCCAGTAGTCTGGATTTTGGGAGCTCCTACAATGAGCAGTTCTTC.

In this sample, this clone turned up once. The chain links TRBV13 to TRBJ2-7; unclear D gene. Germline-derived CDR1 and CDR2 are PRHDT and FYEKMQ (reference sequence). V lost 3 bases to trimming and J lost 5 bases, with 11 bases between them. CDR3 length: 13 amino acids. Written as DNA, the CDR3 is TGTGCCAGCAGCTTGACCGGTCTCAACGAGCAGTACTTC. This translates into CASSLTGLNEQYF.

The DNA of the CDR3 is TGTGCCAGCAGCTTTTACAGGAACAGGGGGCAAAGCTACAATGAGCAGTTCTTC. This encodes CASSFYRNRGQSYNEQFF. This chain connects TRBV7-8 to TRBJ2-1; 9 positions match TRBD1. CDR3 length equals 18 residues. Germline-derived CDR1 and CDR2 are SGHVS and FQNEAQ. V gave up 3 bases and J gave up 3 bases; unmatched junction bases: 12. Using reference TRBV7-8 and TRBJ2-1 for the parts outside the CDR3, the full variable domain is GAGVSQSPRYKVAKRGQDVALRCDPISGHVSLFWYQQALGQGPEFLTYFQNEAQLDKSGLPSDRFFAERPEGSVSTLKIQRTQQEDSAVYLCASSFYRNRGQSYNEQFFGPGTRLTVL.

The chain joins TRBV18 to TRBJ2-6, with D tentatively TRBD1 (6 bases). Germline V gene data show CDR1 as KGHSH and CDR2 as LQKENI. Trimming left V 3 bases short and J 6 bases short, with 12 bases between. This CDR3 comprises 15 residues. This CDR3 is CASSPPGVMANVLTF. The CDR3 nucleotides are TGTGCCAGCTCACCCCCAGGGGTAATGGCCAACGTCCTGACTTTC.

This clone is a singleton in its sample. This rearrangement joins TRBV19 to TRBJ1-1, with TRBD1 as a possible D gene (5 bases). Germline CDR1 and CDR2: LNHDA and SQIVND (reference sequence). Trimming took 6 bases from V and 0 from J, leaving 11 bases between them. This CDR3 contains 14 residues. CDR3 region: CASSLGVMNTEAFF. In DNA form, the CDR3 reads TGTGCCAGTAGCCTAGGGGTTATGAACACTGAAGCTTTCTTT.

V gene TRBV16 combines with J gene TRBJ1-1; D is uncertain. CDR3 size: 12 residues. Deletions cut 3 bases from V and 2 bases from J, with 4 bases between. Germline CDR1 and CDR2: KGHSY and FQNENV. CDR3 sequence: CASSQVNTEAFF. CDR3 DNA: TGTGCCAGCAGCCAGGTTAACACTGAAGCTTTCTTT. Using reference TRBV16 and TRBJ1-1 for the parts outside the CDR3, the full variable domain is GEEVAQTPKHLVRGEGQKAKLYCAPIKGHSYVFWYQQVLKNEFKFLISFQNENVFDETGMPKERFSAKCLPNSPCSLEIQATKLEDSAVYFCASSQVNTEAFFGQGTRLTVV.

The chain combines TRBV5-4 with TRBJ1-1; maybe TRBD1 (5 bases). Looked up from germline, CDR1 is SGHNT and CDR2 is YYREEE (reference sequence). V was shortened by 4 bases and J by 0 bases, with 10 bases between the two germline ends. The CDR3 extends over 14 amino acids. CDR3: CASSAGPMNTEAFF. The CDR3 DNA is TGTGCCAGCAGCGCGGGACCGATGAACACTGAAGCTTTCTTT.

The chain has TRBV5-1 and TRBJ2-7; D assignment may be TRBD1 or TRBD2 (5 bases each). Looked up from germline, CDR1 is SGHRS and CDR2 is YFSETQ. The CDR3 extends over 13 amino acids. Trimming shortened V by 4 bases and J by 0 bases, and 8 bases separated the two germline ends. CDR3 residues: CASSGTYSYEQYF. The CDR3 DNA is TGCGCCAGCAGCGGGACGTACTCCTACGAGCAGTACTTC.